The T cell receptor (beta chain) described here comes from a study of blood T cell repertoires in COVID-19. This clone was recorded once. As originally analysed: Amplification of reference gene primers was used by the study to estimate nucleated cell counts. Assay used: immunoSEQ multiplex PCR; TCRdb lists only in-frame clones, some missing. V, J and clone size reflect that table, while D and trimming were determined from the DNA. The sample shows tens of thousands of clones, 80% to 95% of them seen only once. The CDR3 is 14 residues long. Trimming shortened V by 7 bases and J by 4 bases, and 14 bases separated the two germline ends. Germline CDR1 is MNHEY and CDR2 is SVGAGI.

V gene TRBV6-5 combines with J gene TRBJ1-3, with D maybe TRBD1 (6 bases). Material: peripheral blood. The source of this sequence is a man aged 55 to 70 with acute or convalescent COVID-19. The CDR3 nucleotides are TGTGCCAGCAATGTTAACAGGGTAGGAAACACCATATATTTT. Amino acids: CASNVNRVGNTIYF.